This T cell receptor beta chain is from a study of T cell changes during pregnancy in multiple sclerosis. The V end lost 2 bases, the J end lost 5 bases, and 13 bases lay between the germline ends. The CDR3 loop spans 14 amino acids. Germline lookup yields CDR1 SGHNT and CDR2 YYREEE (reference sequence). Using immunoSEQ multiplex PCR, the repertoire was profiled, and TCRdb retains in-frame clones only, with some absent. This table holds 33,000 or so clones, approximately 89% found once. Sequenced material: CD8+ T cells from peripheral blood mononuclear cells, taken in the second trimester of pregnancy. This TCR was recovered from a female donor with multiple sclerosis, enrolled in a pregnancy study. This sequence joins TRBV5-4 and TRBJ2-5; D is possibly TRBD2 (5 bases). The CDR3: CASSFGWEQETQYF. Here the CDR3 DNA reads TGTGCCAGCAGCTTCGGATGGGAGCAGGAGACCCAGTACTTC.